This TCR beta chain appears in the sequencing data of a study of cytomegalovirus exposure and HLA in healthy donors. Broader study findings: Among TCR sequences, most were rare, though some public TCRs appeared in many donors. About 87% or about 30% of the time was how often most TCR beta V segments were productive, according to an earlier analysis. A classifier reportedly called cytomegalovirus status with high sensitivity and specificity. Donors were assumed by presence/absence analyses to have roughly uniform sequencing depth.

Turning to this clone: Its specificity is not known.

PCR was performed using 60 Vbeta and 13 Jbeta primers. The table came from immunoSEQ multiplex PCR; TCRdb's copy has only in-frame clones and leaves some out. The table includes 100,000 to 150,000 clones, about 11% detected once. This receptor was obtained from a woman aged 18-29 years in good health and CMV-seropositive. Specimen: PBMCs.

DNA for the CDR3: TGCGCCAGCAGCCCAACGGCCGGAGCCTACGAGCAGTACTTC. This codes for CASSPTAGAYEQYF. This rearrangement joins TRBV5-1 to TRBJ2-7; no reliable D call. CDR1 and CDR2 (germline): SGHRS, YFSETQ. V was pared by 4 bases and J by 2 bases, with 13 bases between. This CDR3 contains 14 residues.